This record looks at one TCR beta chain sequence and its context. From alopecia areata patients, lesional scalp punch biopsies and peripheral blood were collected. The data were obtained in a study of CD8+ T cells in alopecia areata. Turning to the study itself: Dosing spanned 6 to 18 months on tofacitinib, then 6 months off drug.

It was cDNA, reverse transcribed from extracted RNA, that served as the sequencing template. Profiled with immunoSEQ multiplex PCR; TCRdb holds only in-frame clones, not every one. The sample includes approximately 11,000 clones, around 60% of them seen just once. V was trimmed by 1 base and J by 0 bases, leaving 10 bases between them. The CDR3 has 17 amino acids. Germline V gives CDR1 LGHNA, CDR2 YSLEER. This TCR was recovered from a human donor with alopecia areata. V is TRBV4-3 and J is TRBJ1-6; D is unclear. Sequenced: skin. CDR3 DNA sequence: TGCGCCAGCAGCCAAGGGGCGGTTAGCTCCTATAATTCACCCCTCCACTTT. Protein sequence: CASSQGAVSSYNSPLHF.